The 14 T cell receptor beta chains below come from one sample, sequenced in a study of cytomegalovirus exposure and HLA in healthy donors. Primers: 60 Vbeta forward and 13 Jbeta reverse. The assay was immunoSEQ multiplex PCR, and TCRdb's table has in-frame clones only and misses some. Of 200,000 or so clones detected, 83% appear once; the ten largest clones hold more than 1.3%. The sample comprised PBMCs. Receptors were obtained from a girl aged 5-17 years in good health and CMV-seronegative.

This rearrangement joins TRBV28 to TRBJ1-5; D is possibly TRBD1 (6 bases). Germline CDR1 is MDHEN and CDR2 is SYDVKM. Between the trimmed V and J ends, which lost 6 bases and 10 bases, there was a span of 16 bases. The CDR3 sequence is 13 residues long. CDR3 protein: CASRQGNISPQHF. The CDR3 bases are TGTGCCAGCAGACAGGGAAATATCAGCCCCCAGCATTTT.

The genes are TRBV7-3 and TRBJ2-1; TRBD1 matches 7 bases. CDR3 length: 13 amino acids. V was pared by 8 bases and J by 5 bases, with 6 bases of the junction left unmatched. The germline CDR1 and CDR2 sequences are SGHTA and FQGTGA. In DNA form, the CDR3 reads TGTGCCAGCGGGACAGCTTCAAACAATGAGCAGTTCTTC. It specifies CASGTASNNEQFF.

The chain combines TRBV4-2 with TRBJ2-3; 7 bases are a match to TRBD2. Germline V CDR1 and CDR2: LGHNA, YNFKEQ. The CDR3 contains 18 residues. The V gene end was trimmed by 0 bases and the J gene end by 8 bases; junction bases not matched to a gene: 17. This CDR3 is CASSQEGMGGTWGGTQYF. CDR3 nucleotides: TGTGCCAGCAGCCAAGAGGGAATGGGCGGGACCTGGGGGGGTACGCAGTATTTT.

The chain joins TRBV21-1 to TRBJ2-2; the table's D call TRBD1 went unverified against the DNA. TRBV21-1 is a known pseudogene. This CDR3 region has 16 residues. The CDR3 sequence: CASTPSGTGSTGELFF. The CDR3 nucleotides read TGTGCCAGCACCCCTAGTGGGACAGGGTCGACCGGGGAGCTGTTTTTT.

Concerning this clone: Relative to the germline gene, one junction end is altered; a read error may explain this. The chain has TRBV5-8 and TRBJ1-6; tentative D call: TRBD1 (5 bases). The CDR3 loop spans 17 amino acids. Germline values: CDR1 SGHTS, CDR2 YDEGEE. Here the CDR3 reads CVSSSLRASSYNSPLHF. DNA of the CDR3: TGTGTCAGCAGCTCCCTCAGGGCGAGCTCCTATAATTCACCCCTCCACTTT.

This chain's CDR3 is CASSPQGWETQYF. The CDR3 DNA reads as TGTGCCAGCAGCCCACAGGGTTGGGAGACCCAGTACTTC. The rearrangement uses TRBV27 and TRBJ2-5, with D maybe TRBD1 (6 bases). The V gene's germline CDR1 is MNHEY and CDR2 SMNVEV (reference sequence). Between the trimmed V and J ends, which lost 6 bases and 5 bases, there was a span of 13 bases. This CDR3 spans 13 amino acids.

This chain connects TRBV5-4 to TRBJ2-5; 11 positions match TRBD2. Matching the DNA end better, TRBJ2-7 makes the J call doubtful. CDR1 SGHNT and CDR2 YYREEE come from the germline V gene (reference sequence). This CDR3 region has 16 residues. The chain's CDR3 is CASSIGTSGFSYEQYF. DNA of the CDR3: TGTGCCAGCAGCATCGGGACTAGCGGATTCTCCTACGAGCAGTACTTC.

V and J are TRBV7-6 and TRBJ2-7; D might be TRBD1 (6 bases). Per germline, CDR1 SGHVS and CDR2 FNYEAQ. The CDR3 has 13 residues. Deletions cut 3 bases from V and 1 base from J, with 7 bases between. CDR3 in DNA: TGTGCCAGCAGCTTCGACAGGTCCTACGAGCAGTACTTC. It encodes CASSFDRSYEQYF.

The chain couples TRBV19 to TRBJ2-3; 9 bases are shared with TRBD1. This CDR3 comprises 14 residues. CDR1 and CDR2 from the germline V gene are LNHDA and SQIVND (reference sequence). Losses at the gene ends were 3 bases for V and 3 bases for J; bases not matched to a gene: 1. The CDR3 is CASSIGQGTDTQYF. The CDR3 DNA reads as TGTGCCAGTAGTATCGGACAGGGGACAGATACGCAGTATTTT. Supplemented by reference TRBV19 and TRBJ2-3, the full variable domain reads DGGITQSPKYLFRKEGQNVTLSCEQNLNHDAMYWYRQDPGQGLRLIYYSQIVNDFQKGDIAEGYSVSREKKESFPLTVTSAQKNPTAFYLCASSIGQGTDTQYFGPGTRLTVL.

This chain's CDR3 is CASSVSDTVFQPQHF. Written as DNA, the CDR3 is TGTGCCAGCAGCGTTAGTGACACCGTTTTTCAGCCCCAGCATTTT. The chain carries TRBV9 and TRBJ1-5; D is undetermined. V gave up 2 bases and J gave up 6 bases, with 15 bases separating them. From germline, CDR1 is SGDLS and CDR2 YYNGEE. The CDR3 has 15 residues.

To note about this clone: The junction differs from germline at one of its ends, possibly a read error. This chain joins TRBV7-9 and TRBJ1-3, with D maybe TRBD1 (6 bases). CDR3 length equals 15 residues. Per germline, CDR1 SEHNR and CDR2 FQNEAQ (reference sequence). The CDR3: CASSPQGQRGDTIYF. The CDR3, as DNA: TGTGCCAGCAGCCCACAGGGTCAGCGTGGAGACACCATATATTTT. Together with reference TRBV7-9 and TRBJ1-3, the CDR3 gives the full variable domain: DTGVSQNPRHKITKRGQNVTFRCDPISEHNRLYWYRQTLGQGPEFLTYFQNEAQLEKSRLLSDRFSAERPKGSFSTLEIQRTEQGDSAMYLCASSPQGQRGDTIYFGEGSWLTVV.

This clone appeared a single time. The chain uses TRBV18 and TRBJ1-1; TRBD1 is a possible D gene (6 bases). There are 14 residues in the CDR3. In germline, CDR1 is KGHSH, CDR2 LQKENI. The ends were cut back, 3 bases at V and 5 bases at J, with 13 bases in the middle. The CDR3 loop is CASSPAGAGTEAFF. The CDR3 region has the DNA TGTGCCAGCTCACCCGCAGGGGCCGGGACTGAAGCTTTCTTT.

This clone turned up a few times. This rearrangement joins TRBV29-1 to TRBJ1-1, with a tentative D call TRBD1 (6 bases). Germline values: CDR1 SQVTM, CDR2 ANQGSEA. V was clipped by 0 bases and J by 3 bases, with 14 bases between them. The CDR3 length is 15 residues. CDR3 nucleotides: TGCAGCGTTGAAGATGGGTCCAGGGGCGACACTGAAGCTTTCTTT. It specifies CSVEDGSRGDTEAFF.

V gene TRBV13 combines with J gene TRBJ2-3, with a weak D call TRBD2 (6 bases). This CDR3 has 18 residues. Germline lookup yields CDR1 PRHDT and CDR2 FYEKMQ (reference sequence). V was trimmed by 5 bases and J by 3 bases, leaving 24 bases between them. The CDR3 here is CASSLTPGASAFTDTQYF. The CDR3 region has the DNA TGTGCCAGCAGCCTCACCCCTGGGGCTAGCGCTTTTACAGATACGCAGTATTTT.